This T cell receptor (beta chain) stems from a study of beta chain features in type 1 diabetes. Background on the study: All samples yielded around 98,000,000 examined sorted cells. Study results and limitations: Moderate yet significant TCRB CDR3 shortening was seen in Type 1 diabetes patients in all four CD4+ subsets. The study found fewer insertions and more deletions at VDJ junctions in type 1 diabetes patients.

CD45RO/CCR7/CD25/CD127/CD95/CD27 separated CD4+ naive, central memory, regulatory and stem cell-like memory cells by sorting. Reverse transcription of all isolated RNA meant that expressed TCRB transcripts were sequenced. Naive, central memory and regulatory T cell samples averaged roughly 4 million reads. TCRdb's table, derived via immunoSEQ multiplex PCR, lists solely in-frame clones and lacks some. The sample records about 740,000 clones, roughly 13% being singletons. This clone has just one count. Its antigen remains unknown. This TCR derives from a young man with type 1 diabetes. Sequenced input: naive CD4+ T cells from blood.

CDR3 sequence: CASSLAQRDEQYF. The CDR3 DNA is TGTGCCAGCAGCTTAGCACAGCGAGACGAGCAGTACTTC. This sequence joins TRBV7-2 and TRBJ2-7; D ambiguous. Germline CDR1 SGHTA, CDR2 FQGNSA. The CDR3 contains 13 residues. Trimming shortened V by 0 bases and J by 5 bases, and 8 bases separated the two germline ends.